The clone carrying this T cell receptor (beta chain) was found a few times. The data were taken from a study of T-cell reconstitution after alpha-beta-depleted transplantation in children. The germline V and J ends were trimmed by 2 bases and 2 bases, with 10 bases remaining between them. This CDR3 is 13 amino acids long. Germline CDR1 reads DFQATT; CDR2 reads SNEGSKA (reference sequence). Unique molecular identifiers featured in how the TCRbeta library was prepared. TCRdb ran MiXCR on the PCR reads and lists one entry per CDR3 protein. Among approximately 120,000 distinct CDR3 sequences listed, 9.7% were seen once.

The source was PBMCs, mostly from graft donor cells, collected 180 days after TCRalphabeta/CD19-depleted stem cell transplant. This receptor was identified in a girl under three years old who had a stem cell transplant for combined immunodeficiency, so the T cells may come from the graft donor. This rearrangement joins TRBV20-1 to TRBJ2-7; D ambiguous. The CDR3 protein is CSARSDNPYEQYF. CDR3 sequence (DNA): TGCAGTGCTAGAAGTGATAACCCCTACGAGCAGTACTTC.